This TCR beta chain came from a study of shared clonotypes between healthy human individuals. Points from the study as a whole: Only blood underwent sampling, and tissue repertoires likely differ.

Turning to this clone: Its cognate antigen is unknown.

Original analysis: Sequence data from immunoSEQ were junction-only and lacked quality scores; consequently, filtering differed. Assay used: immunoSEQ multiplex PCR; TCRdb lists only in-frame clones, some missing. The V and J calls and clone size are taken from that table; D and trimming were inferred from the DNA. The sample carries around 1.4 million clones, about 98.5% recorded once. The donors, all of them Caucasian adults, lived in Nashville, Tennessee. CD45RA+ naive and CD45RA-negative memory subsets were separated from CD4+ cells. The receptor was derived from a man aged 30-40 years in good health. Sequencing was performed on naive CD4+ T cells sorted from blood. Subset meaning: CD45RA+ positively selected.

The CDR3 DNA follows: TGTGCCAGCAGCTTAGCGGGGTCTGACTATGGCTACACCTTC. Protein: CASSLAGSDYGYTF. J is TRBJ1-2 and V is TRBV7-8; no clear D. CDR1 is SGHVS and CDR2 is FQNEAQ in the germline V gene. The CDR3 has 14 residues. The germline V and J ends were trimmed by 0 bases and 3 bases, with 8 bases remaining between them.